This is a list of T cell receptor beta chains from one sample in a study of siplizumab effects on memory and regulatory T cells. These receptors lack a known antigen. Using immunoSEQ multiplex PCR, the repertoire was profiled, and TCRdb retains in-frame clones only, with some absent. The sample includes roughly 18,000 clones, roughly 51% of them seen just once. Sequences were obtained from CFSE-low (dividing) CD4+ T cells sorted from an allogeneic mixed lymphocyte reaction. Every receptor here comes from a human donor in good health; the cells came from an allogeneic mixed lymphocyte reaction. Both conserved end residues are part of each CDR3. D genes are given only for firm matches. Some rows mark clone size as missing; the rest say once, few, many or name a class of expanded clone.

v_call: TRBV30
clone_size: medium-sized
d_call: -
j_call: TRBJ1-3
cdr3_aa: CAWSPDTFSGNTIYF
cdr3_nt: TGTGCCTGGAGCCCGGACACCTTCTCTGGAAACACCATATATTTT

v_call: TRBV6-1
clone_size: -
d_call: TRBD2
j_call: TRBJ2-1
cdr3_aa: CASSSLAGNEQFF
cdr3_nt: TGTGCCAGCAGTTCCCTAGCGGGGAATGAGCAGTTCTTC

v_call: TRBV6-6
clone_size: -
d_call: -
j_call: TRBJ1-5
cdr3_aa: CASSYFGQPQHF
cdr3_nt: TGTGCCAGCAGTTATTTTGGTCAGCCCCAGCATTTT

v_call: TRBV10-2
clone_size: -
d_call: -
j_call: TRBJ2-1
cdr3_aa: CASSEVQGEQFF
cdr3_nt: TGCGCCAGCAGTGAGGTGCAGGGTGAGCAGTTCTTC

v_call: TRBV2
clone_size: -
d_call: -
j_call: TRBJ2-5
cdr3_aa: CASQATTMGETQYF
cdr3_nt: TGTGCCTCTCAGGCGACAACAATGGGGGAGACCCAGTACTTC

v_call: TRBV7-2
clone_size: -
d_call: -
j_call: TRBJ1-2
cdr3_aa: CASSLQYGYTF
cdr3_nt: TGTGCCAGCAGCTTACAGTATGGCTACACCTTC

v_call: TRBV5-4
clone_size: few
d_call: TRBD2
j_call: TRBJ2-3
cdr3_aa: CASTISGGTTDTQYF
cdr3_nt: TGTGCCAGCACCATAAGCGGGGGGACCACAGATACGCAGTATTTT

v_call: TRBV5-4
clone_size: -
d_call: -
j_call: TRBJ2-5
cdr3_aa: CASSLVGVETQYF
cdr3_nt: TGTGCCAGCAGCTTGGTGGGGGTGGAGACCCAGTACTTC

v_call: TRBV7-9
clone_size: -
d_call: -
j_call: TRBJ2-2
cdr3_aa: CASSSRGKGAGELFF
cdr3_nt: TGTGCCAGCAGCTCGAGAGGGAAAGGGGCCGGGGAGCTGTTTTTT

v_call: TRBV7-9
clone_size: -
d_call: TRBD1
j_call: TRBJ2-5
cdr3_aa: CASSLYQDRWETQYF
cdr3_nt: TGTGCCAGCAGCTTGTATCAGGACAGGTGGGAGACCCAGTACTTC

v_call: TRBV5-1
clone_size: few
d_call: TRBD2
j_call: TRBJ2-1
cdr3_aa: CASSSNGGAWNEQFF
cdr3_nt: TGTGCCAGCAGCTCTAACGGGGGGGCCTGGAATGAGCAGTTCTTC